This T cell receptor beta chain is drawn from a study of T cell repertoires in cytomegalovirus infection. Study in general: Recently described HLA-C-restricted plus well-studied HLA-B-restricted CMV epitopes were used. Matching HLA type, along with CMV infection, was indicated by public TCR beta signatures.

TCRdb independently ran MiXCR on the reads; one entry per CDR3 protein. The table shows hundreds of thousands of distinct CDR3 sequences, with about 30% occurring only once. This CDR3 has 13 residues. V was pared by 4 bases and J by 5 bases, with 11 bases between. Germline V CDR1 and CDR2: SGHVS, FNYEAQ. Study-level points and caveats: Identification of carriers of CMV plus the relevant HLA was achieved through cumulative public TCR beta family frequency. CMV-specific HLA-C-restricted TCR beta clonotypes dominated the ex vivo response.

This clonotype showed up many times. The antigen is unknown. The material was cultured PBMCs, obtained from culture after CMV antigen stimulation. This clonotype was sampled from a human donor in good health (CMV status not recorded). Some clones in this sample may be carry-over from other donors' samples. J is TRBJ1-1 and V is TRBV7-6; possible D gene TRBD1, 6 bases. CDR3 region: CASSSGARTEAFF. CDR3 coding DNA: TGTGCCAGCAGCTCAGGGGCACGGACTGAAGCTTTCTTT.